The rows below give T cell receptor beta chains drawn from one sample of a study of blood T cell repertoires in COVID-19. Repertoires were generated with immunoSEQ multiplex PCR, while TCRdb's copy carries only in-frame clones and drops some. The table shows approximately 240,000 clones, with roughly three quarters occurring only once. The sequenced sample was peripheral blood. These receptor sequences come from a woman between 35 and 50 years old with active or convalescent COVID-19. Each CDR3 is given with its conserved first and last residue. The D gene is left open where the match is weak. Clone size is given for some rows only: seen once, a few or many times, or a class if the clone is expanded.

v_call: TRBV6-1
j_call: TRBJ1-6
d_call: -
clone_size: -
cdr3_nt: TGTGCCAGCAGTGAGGTGACACCCAATTCTTCACCCCTCCACTTT
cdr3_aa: CASSEVTPNSSPLHF

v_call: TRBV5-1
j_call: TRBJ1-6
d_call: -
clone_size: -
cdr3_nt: TGCGCCAGCAGCTTGGATGCCGGGTATAATTCACCCCTCCACTTT
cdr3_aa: CASSLDAGYNSPLHF

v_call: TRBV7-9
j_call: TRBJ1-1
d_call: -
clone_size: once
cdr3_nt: TGTGCCAGCAGCTTAGCTAGGCAGGGGTACACTGAAGCTTTCTTT
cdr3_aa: CASSLARQGYTEAFF

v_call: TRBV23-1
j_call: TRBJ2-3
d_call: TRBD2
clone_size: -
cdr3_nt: TGCGCCAGCAGTCAATCCCGGACTAGCGGGGGGGCCAGAGATACGCAGTATTTT
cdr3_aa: CASSQSRTSGGARDTQYF

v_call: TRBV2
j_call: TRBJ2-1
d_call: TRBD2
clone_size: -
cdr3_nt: TGTGCCAGCAGTGAGCGTATGGGACTAGCGGACAATGAGCAGTTCTTC
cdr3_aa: CASSERMGLADNEQFF

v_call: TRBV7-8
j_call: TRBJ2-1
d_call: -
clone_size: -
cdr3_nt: TGTGCCAGCAGAAATCCGCAGGGCGATAGCTCCTACAATGAGCAGTTCTTC
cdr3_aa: CASRNPQGDSSYNEQFF

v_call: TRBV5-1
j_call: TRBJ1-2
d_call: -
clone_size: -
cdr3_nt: TGCGCCAGCAGCATGGGAGGCAGGGAAGCTGGCTACACCTTC
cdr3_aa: CASSMGGREAGYTF

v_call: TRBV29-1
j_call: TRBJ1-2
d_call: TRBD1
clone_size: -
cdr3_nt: TGCAGCGTGGGGACAGGGGGGAACTATGGCTACACCTTC
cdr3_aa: CSVGTGGNYGYTF

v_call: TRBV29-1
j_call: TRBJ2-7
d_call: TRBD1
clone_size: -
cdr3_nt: TGCAGCGTTAGGTGGACAGGGAGCCACGAGCAGTACTTC
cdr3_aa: CSVRWTGSHEQYF

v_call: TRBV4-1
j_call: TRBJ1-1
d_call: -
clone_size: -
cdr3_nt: TGCGCCAGCAGCCAAGGGATATCGAGGGGGGGGCCGGTCACTGAAGCTTTCTTT
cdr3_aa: CASSQGISRGGPVTEAFF

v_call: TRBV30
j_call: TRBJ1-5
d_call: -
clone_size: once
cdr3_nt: TGTGCCTGGGGATCATTGGGGGGACAGCCCCAGCATTTT
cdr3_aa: CAWGSLGGQPQHF

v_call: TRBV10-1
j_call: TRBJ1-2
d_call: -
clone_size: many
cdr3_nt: TGCGCCAGCAGTGCCGCGCAGGACTATGGCTACACCTTC
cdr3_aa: CASSAAQDYGYTF

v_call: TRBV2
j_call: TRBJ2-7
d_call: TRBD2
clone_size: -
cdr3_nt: TGTGCCAGCAGTGAGCGGCTAGCGGGGGGGGAATCGTACTTC
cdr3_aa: CASSERLAGGESYF

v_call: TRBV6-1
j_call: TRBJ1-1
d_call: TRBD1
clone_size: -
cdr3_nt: TGTGCCAGCAGTGAAGGGACAGGGCTACAGGTTGAAGCTTTCTTT
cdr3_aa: CASSEGTGLQVEAFF

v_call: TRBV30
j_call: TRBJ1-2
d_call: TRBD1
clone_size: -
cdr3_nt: TGTGCCTGGAGTGCTCGGACAGGGCGAGGCACCTTC
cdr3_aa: CAWSARTGRGTF

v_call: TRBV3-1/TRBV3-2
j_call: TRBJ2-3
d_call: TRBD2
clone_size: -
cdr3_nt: TGTGCCAGCAGCCATTCCGGGACTAGCGTAGATACGCAGTATTTT
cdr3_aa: CASSHSGTSVDTQYF

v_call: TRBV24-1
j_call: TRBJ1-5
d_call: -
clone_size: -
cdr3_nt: TGTGCCACCAGTGTATCCGGGGAGGGCCATCAGCCCCAGCATTTT
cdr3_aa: CATSVSGEGHQPQHF

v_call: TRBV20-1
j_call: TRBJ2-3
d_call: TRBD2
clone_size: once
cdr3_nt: TGCAGTGCTAGTGATCTAGCGGGAGAGAAAGATACGCAGTATTTT
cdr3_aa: CSASDLAGEKDTQYF

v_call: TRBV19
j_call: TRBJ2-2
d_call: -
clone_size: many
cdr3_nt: TGTGCCAGTATCGGGGGGCCGTCCGGGGAGCTGTTTTTT
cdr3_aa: CASIGGPSGELFF

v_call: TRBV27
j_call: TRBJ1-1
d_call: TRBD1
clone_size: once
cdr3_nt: TGTGCCAGCAGTCGACAGGGGGCGATCGGCACTGAAGCTTTCTTT
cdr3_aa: CASSRQGAIGTEAFF

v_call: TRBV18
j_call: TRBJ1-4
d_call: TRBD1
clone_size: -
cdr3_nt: TGTGCCAGCTCATCCGGGACAGGGGGTGAAAAACTGTTTTTT
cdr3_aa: CASSSGTGGEKLFF

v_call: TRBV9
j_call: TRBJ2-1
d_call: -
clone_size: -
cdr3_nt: TGTGCCAGCAGCGTAGAACCTACCCCTATCTACAATGAGCAGTTCTTC
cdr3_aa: CASSVEPTPIYNEQFF

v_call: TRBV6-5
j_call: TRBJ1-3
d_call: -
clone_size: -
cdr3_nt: TGTGCCAGCATGCGGGACGTTGGAAACACCATATATTTT
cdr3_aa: CASMRDVGNTIYF

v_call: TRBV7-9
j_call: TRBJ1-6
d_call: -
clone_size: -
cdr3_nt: TGTGCCAGCAGCCCAGATCGTAGGGGAATAGAATCACCCCTCCACTTT
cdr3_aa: CASSPDRRGIESPLHF

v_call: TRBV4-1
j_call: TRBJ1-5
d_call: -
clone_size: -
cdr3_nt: TGCGCCACTTCCCCCGGCAGGGGCAATCAGCCCCAGCATTTT
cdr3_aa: CATSPGRGNQPQHF

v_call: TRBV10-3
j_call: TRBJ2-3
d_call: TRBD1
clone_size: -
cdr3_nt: TGTGCCATCAGTGCTGGGGACAGGGGGACGCAGTATTTT
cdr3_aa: CAISAGDRGTQYF

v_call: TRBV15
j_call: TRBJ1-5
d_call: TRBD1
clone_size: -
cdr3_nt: TGTGCCACCAGCAGAGTTGGACAGGTATATAGCAATCAGCCCCAGCATTTT
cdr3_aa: CATSRVGQVYSNQPQHF

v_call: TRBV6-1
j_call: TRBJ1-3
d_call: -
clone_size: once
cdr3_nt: TGTGCCAGCAGTGAAGCCTACTTAACCGGGATACTCTCTGGAAACACCATATATTTT
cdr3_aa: CASSEAYLTGILSGNTIYF

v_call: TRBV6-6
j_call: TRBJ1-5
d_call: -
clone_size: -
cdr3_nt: TGTGCCAGCAGTAAATCGGACAGTCCCAATCAGCCCCAGCATTTT
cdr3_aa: CASSKSDSPNQPQHF

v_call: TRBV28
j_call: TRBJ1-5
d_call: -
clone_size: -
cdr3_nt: TGTGCCACCCATTGGGGGGTTGATCAGCCCCAGCATTTT
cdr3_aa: CATHWGVDQPQHF

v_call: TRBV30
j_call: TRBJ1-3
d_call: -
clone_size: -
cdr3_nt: TGTGCCTGGAGTTATCAGGGTATCGGAAACACCATATATTTT
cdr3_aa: CAWSYQGIGNTIYF